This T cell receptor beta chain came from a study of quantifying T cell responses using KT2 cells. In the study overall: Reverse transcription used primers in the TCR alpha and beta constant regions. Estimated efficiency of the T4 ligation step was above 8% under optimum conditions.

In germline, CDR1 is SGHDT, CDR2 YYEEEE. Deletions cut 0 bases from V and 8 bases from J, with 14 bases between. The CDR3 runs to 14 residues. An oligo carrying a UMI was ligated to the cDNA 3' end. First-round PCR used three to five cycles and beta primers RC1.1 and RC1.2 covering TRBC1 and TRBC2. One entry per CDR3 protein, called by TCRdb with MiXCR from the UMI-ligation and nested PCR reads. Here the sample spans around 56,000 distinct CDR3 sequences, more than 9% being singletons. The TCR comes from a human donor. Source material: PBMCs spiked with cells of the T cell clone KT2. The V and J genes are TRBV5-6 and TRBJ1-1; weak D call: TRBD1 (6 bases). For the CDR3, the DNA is TGTGCCAGCAGCTTGGTTGGGGACACAGAGGAAGCTTTCTTT. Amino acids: CASSLVGDTEEAFF.